This T cell receptor beta chain was retrieved from a study of blood T cells in healthy people across ages. Germline trimming cut 0 bases from V and 4 bases from J; bases unmatched to any gene: 10. Germline loops: CDR1 SGHRS, CDR2 YFSETQ. This CDR3 has 17 amino acids. Healthy Caucasians from Russia aged roughly 6 to 95 served as donors. The study isolated at least 6 million PBMCs from each sample. This clonotype was seen more than once but under ten times. Sample-barcoded 5' priming and a J-beta primer mix drove a second PCR of about 6 to 12 cycles. TCRdb analysed the 5' RACE reads with MiXCR anew, one entry per CDR3 protein. The table includes over 1,500,000 distinct CDR3 sequences, around 42% detected once.

V usage is TRBV5-1 and J usage is TRBJ1-5, with 7 nucleotides matching TRBD1. The specimen sequenced was blood. The sequence came from a human donor in good health. CDR3 sequence reads: CASSLGPTGNGNQPQHF. The CDR3 bases are TGCGCCAGCAGCTTGGGGCCGACAGGGAATGGGAATCAGCCCCAGCATTTT.